Listed below are T cell receptor beta chains from one sample, sequenced in a study of blood T cell repertoires in COVID-19. Sequenced by immunoSEQ multiplex PCR; TCRdb stores in-frame clones only, minus some. The sample shows tens of thousands of clones, roughly four fifths of them seen only once. Specimen: peripheral blood. These receptor sequences come from a human donor in a cohort sampled during active COVID-19. The CDR3 runs from the conserved cysteine through the conserved F or W. D genes are given only for firm matches. Not every row has a clone size; where given, it reads once, few, many or a size class.

13	TRBV6-5	.	TRBJ1-5	.	TGTGCCAGCAGGAGAAATAGCAATCAGCCCCAGCATTTT	CASRRNSNQPQHF
16	TRBV9	TRBD2	TRBJ2-2	.	TGTGCCAGCAGCATCAGAACTAGCGGGGGGACCGGGGAGCTGTTTTTT	CASSIRTSGGTGELFF
11	TRBV10-2	.	TRBJ2-7	.	TGCGCCAGCAGCGGACACGTCGAGCAGTACTTC	CASSGHVEQYF
16	TRBV3-1/TRBV3-2	.	TRBJ1-4	.	TGTGCCAGCAGCCAAACCGGGTCCCCTGGAGTTGAAAAACTGTTTTTT	CASSQTGSPGVEKLFF
15	TRBV6-5	TRBD1	TRBJ1-5	.	TGTGCCAGCAGAAGGGGACAGAATAGCAATCAGCCCCAGCATTTT	CASRRGQNSNQPQHF
15	TRBV27	.	TRBJ2-7	.	TGTGCCAGCAGTCCGTCTCTAGCGCGCCCCTACGAGCAGTACTTC	CASSPSLARPYEQYF
16	TRBV27	TRBD2	TRBJ2-1	once	TGTGCCAGCAGTTTACTAGCGGGGGGCCGGAGGGGTGAGCAGTTCTTC	CASSLLAGGRRGEQFF
14	TRBV28	TRBD1	TRBJ1-2	once	TGTGCCAGCAACAAACCGCCAGGGGGGCATGGCTACACCTTC	CASNKPPGGHGYTF
16	TRBV6-5	TRBD1	TRBJ1-6	.	TGTGCCAGCAGTTACTCGGTACAGGGGTATAATTCACCCCTCCACTTT	CASSYSVQGYNSPLHF
15	TRBV6-5	TRBD1	TRBJ1-1	.	TGTGCCAGCAGCCTACTAGGGACAGGGGAGACTGAAGCTTTCTTT	CASSLLGTGETEAFF
15	TRBV4-1	.	TRBJ2-5	.	TGCGCCAGCAGCCAATCTCTGACAAGCCAAGAGACCCAGTACTTC	CASSQSLTSQETQYF
13	TRBV5-6	.	TRBJ2-2	.	TGTGCCAGCAGCTTGGGCAGTACCGGGGAGCTGTTTTTT	CASSLGSTGELFF
15	TRBV9	TRBD1	TRBJ2-7	.	TGTGCCAGCAGCGTGGGACAGGCTAGCTCCTACGAGCAGTACTTC	CASSVGQASSYEQYF
14	TRBV7-8	.	TRBJ2-7	.	TGTGCCAGCAGCCGCGCGATTGTGGTAACGGAGCAGTACTTC	CASSRAIVVTEQYF
15	TRBV5-6	.	TRBJ2-3	.	TGTGCCAGCAGCTTGGCCGGGCCGGGAACAGATACGCAGTATTTT	CASSLAGPGTDTQYF
17	TRBV4-1	.	TRBJ2-6	.	TGCGCCAGCAGCCAAGAGCGCTGGTCCTCTGGGGCCAACGTCCTGACTTTC	CASSQERWSSGANVLTF
13	TRBV2	.	TRBJ1-6	.	TGTGCCAGCAGTGGAGTGCCGAATTCACCCCTCCACTTT	CASSGVPNSPLHF
13	TRBV28	.	TRBJ1-5	.	TGTGCCAGCACCCGGGGTCCCCCCGGGGCCCAGCATTTT	CASTRGPPGAQHF
14	TRBV2	.	TRBJ1-3	.	TGTGCCAGCACCTTCTCGTCCGTAGGAAACACCATATATTTT	CASTFSSVGNTIYF
15	TRBV27	.	TRBJ2-5	once	TGTGCCAGCAGTTTAGGGCGGGGAAACCAAGAGACCCAGTACTTC	CASSLGRGNQETQYF
14	TRBV3-1/TRBV3-2	.	TRBJ2-6	.	TGTGCCAGCAGCCGACTCTCTGGGGCCAACGTCCTGACTTTC	CASSRLSGANVLTF
18	TRBV7-9	.	TRBJ2-2	once	TGTGCCAGCAGGGTCGGAACAGGGAACCGACGAAACACCGGGGAGCTGTTTTTT	CASRVGTGNRRNTGELFF